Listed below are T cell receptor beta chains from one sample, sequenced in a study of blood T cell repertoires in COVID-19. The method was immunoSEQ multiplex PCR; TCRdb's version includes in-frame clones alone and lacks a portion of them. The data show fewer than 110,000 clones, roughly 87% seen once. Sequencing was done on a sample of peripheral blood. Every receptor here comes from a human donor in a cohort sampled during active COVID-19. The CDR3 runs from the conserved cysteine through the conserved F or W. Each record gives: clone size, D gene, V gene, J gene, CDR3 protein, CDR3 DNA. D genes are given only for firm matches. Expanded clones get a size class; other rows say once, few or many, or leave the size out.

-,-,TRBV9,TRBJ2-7,CASSVAAAGSYEQYF,TGTGCCAGCAGCGTAGCAGCCGCAGGCTCCTACGAGCAGTACTTC
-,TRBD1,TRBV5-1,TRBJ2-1,CASSLEGGQGLGEWDNEQFF,TGCGCCAGCAGCTTGGAAGGAGGACAGGGGCTGGGGGAGTGGGACAATGAGCAGTTCTTC
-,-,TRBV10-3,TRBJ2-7,CAISEGGEVSYEQYF,TGTGCCATCAGTGAAGGCGGGGAGGTCTCCTACGAGCAGTACTTC
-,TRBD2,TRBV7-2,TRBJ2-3,CASSPISGGSADTQYF,TGTGCCAGCAGCCCTATTAGTGGCGGGAGTGCAGATACGCAGTATTTT
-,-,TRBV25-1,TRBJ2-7,CASSRTYRSSYEQYF,TGTGCCAGCAGTAGAACTTATAGAAGCTCCTACGAGCAGTACTTC
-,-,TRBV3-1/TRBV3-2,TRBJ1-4,CASSPYQGPNEKLFF,TGTGCCAGCAGCCCTTATCAGGGGCCTAATGAAAAACTGTTTTTT
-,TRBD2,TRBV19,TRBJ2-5,CASSEIAGVGQETQYF,TGTGCCAGTAGTGAGATAGCGGGAGTGGGGCAAGAGACCCAGTACTTC
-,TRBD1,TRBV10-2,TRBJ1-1,CASRVTGGGTEAFF,TGCGCCAGCAGAGTAACAGGGGGCGGCACTGAAGCTTTCTTT
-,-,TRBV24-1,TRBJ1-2,CATSDPGVPFSGYTF,TGTGCCACCAGTGACCCAGGGGTTCCGTTCTCTGGCTACACCTTC
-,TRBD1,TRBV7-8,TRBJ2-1,CASSPRQGHNEQFF,TGTGCCAGCAGCCCCCGACAGGGCCACAATGAGCAGTTCTTC
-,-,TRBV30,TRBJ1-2,CAWRSPAGAMDGYTF,TGTGCCTGGAGATCCCCGGCGGGGGCCATGGATGGCTACACCTTC
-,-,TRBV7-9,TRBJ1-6,CASSDGGQLYSPLHF,TGTGCCAGCAGCGACGGCGGACAGCTATATTCACCCCTCCACTTT
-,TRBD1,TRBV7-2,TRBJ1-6,CASSPSITGDNSPLHF,TGTGCCAGCAGCCCGTCCATTACAGGGGATAATTCACCCCTCCACTTT
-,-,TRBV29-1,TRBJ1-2,CSVGSAGYGYTF,TGCAGCGTTGGAAGCGCCGGCTATGGCTACACCTTC
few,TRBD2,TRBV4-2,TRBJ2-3,CASSHAQGSGGNTDTQYF,TGTGCCAGCAGCCATGCCCAGGGCTCGGGAGGGAACACAGATACGCAGTATTTT
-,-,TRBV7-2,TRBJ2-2,CASSLIGGAGELFF,TGTGCCAGCAGCTTAATTGGGGGCGCCGGGGAGCTGTTTTTT
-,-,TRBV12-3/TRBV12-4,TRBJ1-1,CASSLWASTEAFF,TGTGCCAGCAGCCTATGGGCGTCCACTGAAGCTTTCTTT
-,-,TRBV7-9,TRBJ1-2,CASSLPNYGYTF,TGTGCCAGCAGCCTACCTAACTATGGCTACACCTTC
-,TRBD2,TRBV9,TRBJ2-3,CASSSGLAGGQISSTDTQYF,TGTGCCAGCAGTTCTGGACTAGCGGGGGGCCAAATCTCAAGCACAGATACGCAGTATTTT
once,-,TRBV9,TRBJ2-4,CASSPVLAKNIQYF,TGTGCCAGCAGTCCTGTACTAGCCAAAAACATTCAGTACTTC
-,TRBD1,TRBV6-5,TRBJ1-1,CASSWHDQGDTEAFF,TGTGCCAGCAGCTGGCATGACCAGGGGGACACTGAAGCTTTCTTT
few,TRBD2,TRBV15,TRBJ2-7,CATSSRTSGDLYEQYF,TGTGCCACCAGCTCGCGGACTAGCGGGGATCTTTACGAGCAGTACTTC
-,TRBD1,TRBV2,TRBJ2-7,CASSAQGAMGGSEQYF,TGTGCCAGCAGTGCTCAGGGGGCGATGGGTGGTTCCGAGCAGTACTTC
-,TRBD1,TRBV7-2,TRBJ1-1,CASSNPGQGSIAFF,TGTGCCAGCAGCAACCCGGGACAGGGGTCGATAGCTTTCTTT
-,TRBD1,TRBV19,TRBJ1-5,CASSPLTGRGNQPQHF,TGTGCCAGTAGCCCATTGACAGGGCGAGGCAATCAGCCCCAGCATTTT
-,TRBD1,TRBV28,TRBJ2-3,CASMGGQGASDTQYF,TGTGCCAGCATGGGCGGACAGGGGGCGTCGGATACGCAGTATTTT
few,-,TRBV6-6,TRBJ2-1,CASSQSGRNEQFF,TGTGCCAGCAGTCAAAGCGGGCGAAATGAGCAGTTCTTC
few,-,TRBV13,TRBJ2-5,CASSLTGNQYF,TGTGCCAGCAGCTTAACCGGGAACCAGTACTTC
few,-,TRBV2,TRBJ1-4,CASTGQGIATNEKLFF,TGTGCCAGCACAGGGCAGGGGATTGCAACTAATGAAAAACTGTTTTTT
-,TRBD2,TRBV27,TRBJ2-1,CASSLKTSGSLYEQFF,TGTGCCAGCAGTTTAAAGACTAGCGGGAGTCTCTATGAGCAGTTCTTC
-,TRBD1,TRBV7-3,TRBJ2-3,CASSHRGLGLADTQYF,TGTGCCAGCAGCCACAGGGGGCTAGGACTAGCAGATACGCAGTATTTT
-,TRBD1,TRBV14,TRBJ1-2,CASSQVKTGFDLTNYGYTF,TGTGCCAGCAGCCAAGTAAAGACAGGGTTTGATCTCACTAACTATGGCTACACCTTC
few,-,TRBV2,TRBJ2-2,CASSETAANTGELFF,TGTGCCAGCAGTGAAACGGCGGCGAACACCGGGGAGCTGTTTTTT
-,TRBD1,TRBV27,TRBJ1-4,CASSLGQSRYNEKLFF,TGTGCCAGCAGTTTGGGACAGAGTAGATACAATGAAAAACTGTTTTTT
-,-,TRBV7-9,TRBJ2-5,CASSFFTGQETQYF,TGTGCCAGCAGCTTTTTTACGGGGCAAGAGACCCAGTACTTC
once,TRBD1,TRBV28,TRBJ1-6,CASSPITGTGTLSYNSPLHF,TGTGCCAGCAGCCCCATAACCGGGACAGGGACTCTCTCCTATAATTCACCCCTCCACTTT
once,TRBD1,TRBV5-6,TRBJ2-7,CASSRGTGSEQYF,TGTGCCAGCAGCCGAGGGACAGGGAGCGAGCAGTACTTC
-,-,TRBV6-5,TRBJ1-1,CASSRLQGSTEAFF,TGTGCCAGCAGTCGACTCCAGGGAAGCACTGAAGCTTTCTTT
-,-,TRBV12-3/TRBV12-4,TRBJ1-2,CASSRGGPIYTF,TGTGCCAGCAGCCGGGGGGGGCCCATTTACACCTTC
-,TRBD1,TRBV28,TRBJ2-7,CASRGQGTGSYEQYF,TGTGCCAGCAGAGGACAGGGGACGGGCTCCTACGAGCAGTACTTC
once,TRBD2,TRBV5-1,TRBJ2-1,CASSLRTSGDNEQFF,TGCGCCAGCAGCTTAAGGACTAGCGGGGACAATGAGCAGTTCTTC
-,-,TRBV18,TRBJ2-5,CASSREGRETQYF,TGTGCCAGCTCACGCGAGGGGAGGGAGACCCAGTACTTC
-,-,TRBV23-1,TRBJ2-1,CASTSRRFTYNEQFF,TGCGCCAGCACGTCCCGGCGGTTCACCTACAATGAGCAGTTCTTC
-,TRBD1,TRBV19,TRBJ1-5,CASSLQGGNSNQPQHF,TGTGCCAGTAGTCTACAGGGGGGCAATAGCAATCAGCCCCAGCATTTT
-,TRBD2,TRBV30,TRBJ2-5,CAFRLAGGRSETQYF,TGTGCCTTTCGACTAGCGGGGGGAAGATCAGAGACCCAGTACTTC